What follows describes a single TCR beta chain. V lost 6 bases and J lost 4, with 28 bases in between. The CDR3 extends over 18 amino acids. The germline V gene has CDR1 SGHDT and CDR2 YYEEEE. This entry is derived from a study of blood T cell repertoires in COVID-19. Sequenced by immunoSEQ multiplex PCR; TCRdb stores in-frame clones only, minus some. The table includes more than 400,000 clones, 87% detected once. The TCR originated in a woman younger than 30 who had recovered from COVID-19. The V call is TRBV5-6, the J call TRBJ1-1; D might be TRBD1 (5 bases). The source material was PBMCs or T cells enriched from blood (not recorded which). In DNA form, the CDR3 reads TGTGCCAGCACTATCTTGTCCGAACGTTGGGGCGAGAGCACTGAAGCTTTCTTT. It is translated as CASTILSERWGESTEAFF.